This T cell receptor (beta chain) appears in the sequencing data of a study of cytomegalovirus exposure and HLA in healthy donors. Findings of the study overall: Most TCR sequences were seen very rarely across donors, but some public TCRs occurred in many. Later on, an analysis showed TCR association rates differing by HLA locus, with DRB1 the most and HLA-C the fewest. An analysis done earlier found most TCR beta V segments productive about 87% or about 30% of the time.

With respect to this clone: Its antigen is unidentified.

60 Vbeta and 13 Jbeta primers were used in PCR. Assay: immunoSEQ multiplex PCR; the TCRdb copy retains only in-frame clones and omits some. The sample includes 150,000 or so clones, roughly 80% of them seen just once. Deletions cut 0 bases from V and 4 bases from J, with 13 bases between. Germline V CDR1 and CDR2: GTSNPN, SVGIG (reference sequence). The CDR3 totals 15 residues. The sequence came from a woman aged 35 to 49 in good health and CMV-seropositive. The source material was PBMCs. V usage is TRBV30 and J usage is TRBJ2-1; D is possibly TRBD2 (5 bases). The CDR3 protein is CAWSVESRRYNEQFF. The DNA for the CDR3 is TGTGCCTGGAGTGTAGAGTCTAGGAGGTACAATGAGCAGTTCTTC.